Reported below is one T cell receptor (beta chain). Its specificity is not known. This sample includes further DNA sequences coding for the same CDR3. Repertoires were generated with immunoSEQ multiplex PCR, while TCRdb's copy carries only in-frame clones and drops some. The table records some 200,000 clones, approximately 70% of them present only once. Germline CDR1 is SGHTA and CDR2 is FQGNSA. V dropped 1 base and J dropped 2 bases, with 9 bases sitting between them. The CDR3 length is 14 residues. These data belong to a study of cytotoxic CD8 clonotypes in ibrutinib-treated CLL. Study-wide results and caveats: Relative to age-matched healthy donors, clonality at baseline was higher, and it tracked circulating CD8+ T-cell counts.

The receptor was derived from a human donor with chronic lymphocytic leukemia. The V call is TRBV7-2, the J call TRBJ2-7, with D perhaps TRBD1 (6 bases). Sequenced material: PBMCs, taken after 12 months of ibrutinib treatment. The DNA for the CDR3 is TGTGCCAGCAGCTTAGTACAGGGAACCTACGAGCAGTACTTC. Translation: CASSLVQGTYEQYF.